Following are 18 T cell receptor beta chains from one sample sequenced in a study of graft-versus-host responses after intestinal transplantation. Their target antigens are unknown. Produced via immunoSEQ multiplex PCR; TCRdb's table is partial and in-frame only. The sample carries more than 40,000 clones, roughly 96% recorded once. Source: unstimulated CD8+ T cells sorted from spleen or lymph node cells, taken before transplant. These receptors originate from a human donor who was the organ donor for an intestinal transplant.

This clone showed up just once. This chain links TRBV11-2 with TRBJ1-2, with D perhaps matching TRBD1 (6 bases). The length of the CDR3 is 14 residues. CDR1 SGHAT and CDR2 FQNNGV come from the germline V gene. The V end was cut by 0 bases, the J end by 4 bases, with 9 bases between. CDR3 bases: TGTGCCAGCAGCTTAGACGGACAGAGCTATGGCTACACCTTC. This encodes CASSLDGQSYGYTF.

CDR3 coding DNA: TGTGCCAGCAGCTTCAACCGGGAGAGTGCAACTAATGAAAAACTGTTTTTT. Translated, it gives CASSFNRESATNEKLFF. V gene TRBV28 combines with J gene TRBJ1-4; D not certain. The CDR3 extends over 17 amino acids. V was trimmed by 6 bases and J by 0 bases, leaving 17 bases between them. Germline values: CDR1 MDHEN, CDR2 SYDVKM.

This clone appeared a single time. This rearrangement joins TRBV5-1 to TRBJ2-5; D is tentatively TRBD1 or TRBD2 (5 bases each). The tail of the sequence fits TRBJ2-7 better, so the J call may be wrong. CDR3 size: 13 residues. Germline V gene lookup returns CDR1 SGHRS and CDR2 YFSETQ. The CDR3 sequence is CATSVGEGNEQYF. For the CDR3, the DNA is TGCGCCACCTCGGTAGGAGAGGGGAACGAGCAGTACTTC.

The V and J genes are TRBV23-1 and TRBJ2-1, with 10 bases aligning to TRBD1. TRBV23-1 is treated as an ORF (open reading frame) with a function not yet certain. There are 16 residues in the CDR3. The V segment lost 5 bases and the J segment 4 bases; nucleotides outside the gene matches: 8. The CDR3 protein is CASSNREGQGYNEQFF. The CDR3 nucleotides read TGCGCCAGCAGTAACCGGGAGGGACAGGGGTACAATGAGCAGTTCTTC.

The chain has TRBV9 and TRBJ2-1; 13 nucleotides match TRBD2. CDR1 is SGDLS, CDR2 YYNGEE, per germline. The length of the CDR3 is 16 residues. V lost 3 bases, J lost 6 bases, and 6 bases stayed unmatched. The CDR3 is CASSAGGLAGTNEQFF. The CDR3 DNA reads TGTGCCAGCAGCGCCGGGGGACTAGCGGGGACCAATGAGCAGTTCTTC.

The J gene is TRBJ1-1, the V gene TRBV19; 8 bases align to TRBD1. Looked up from germline, CDR1 is LNHDA and CDR2 is SQIVND (reference sequence). V was pared by 6 bases and J by 4 bases, with 10 bases of the junction left unmatched. This CDR3 comprises 15 residues. The CDR3 DNA is TGTGCCAGTAGATTCCAGACAGGGGCTGGCACTGAAGCTTTCTTT. Translation gives CASRFQTGAGTEAFF.

This sequence joins TRBV15 and TRBJ1-1, with TRBD1 identical over 9 bases. The CDR3 contains 17 residues. CDR1 LNHNV and CDR2 YYDKDF come from the germline V gene (reference sequence). V lost 3 bases to trimming and J lost 1 base; unmatched junction nucleotides: 9. CDR3 in amino acids: CATSSSTGGVQNTEAFF. For the CDR3, the DNA is TGTGCCACCAGCAGTTCAACAGGGGGCGTTCAGAACACTGAAGCTTTCTTT.

The chain is built from TRBV4-1 and TRBJ1-2; the D gene is possibly TRBD1 (5 bases). Germline CDR1 and CDR2: MGHRA and YSYEKL. This CDR3 region has 15 residues. Trimming pared 1 base from V and 4 bases from J, leaving 13 bases between. The CDR3 sequence is CASSQVGVVSYGYTF. As DNA, the CDR3 is TGCGCCAGCAGCCAAGTAGGGGTCGTTAGCTATGGCTACACCTTC.

With respect to this clone: Mismatch with germline at one junction end may stem from a read error. Other DNA sequences of this sample code for an identical CDR3. The chain has TRBV6-1 and TRBJ2-7; possible D gene TRBD1, 5 bases. There are 18 residues in the CDR3. Germline-derived CDR1 and CDR2 are MNHNS and SASEGT. The CDR3 DNA sequence: TGTGCCAGCAGTGAAGCGCCCCCAAACAGGCTTGGATCCTACGAGCAGTATTTC. The encoded protein is CASSEAPPNRLGSYEQYF.

The rearrangement links TRBV9 to TRBJ2-1; 13 bases agree with TRBD2. The CDR3 runs to 15 residues. The trim removed 4 bases at V and 6 bases at J, leaving 4 bases unmatched. CDR1 SGDLS and CDR2 YYNGEE come from the germline V gene. The DNA for the CDR3 is TGTGCCAGCAGCCCACTAGCGGGGGGGCTCAATGAGCAGTTCTTC. Its translation: CASSPLAGGLNEQFF. The full variable domain, completed using reference TRBV9 and TRBJ2-1, is DSGVTQTPKHLITATGQRVTLRCSPRSGDLSVYWYQQSLDQGLQFLIQYYNGEERAKGNILERFSAQQFPDLHSELNLSSLELGDSALYFCASSPLAGGLNEQFFGPGTRLTVL.

The chain recombines TRBV5-6 with TRBJ1-6; D not certain. Trimming cost V 0 bases and J 6 bases, with 10 bases left between them. The CDR3 length is 15 residues. The germline V gene encodes CDR1 SGHDT and CDR2 YYEEEE. CDR3 in amino acids: CASSLGAISNSPLHF. The CDR3 region has the DNA TGTGCCAGCAGCTTGGGGGCTATTAGTAATTCACCCCTCCACTTT. Looking up the rest from reference TRBV5-6 and TRBJ1-6 gives the full variable domain: DAGVTQSPTHLIKTRGQQVTLRCSPKSGHDTVSWYQQALGQGPQFIFQYYEEEERQRGNFPDRFSGHQFPNYSSELNVNALLLGDSALYLCASSLGAISNSPLHFGNGTRLTVT.

The rearrangement joins TRBV7-9 to TRBJ1-2; a weak D match, TRBD1 (5 bases). Trimming removed 5 bases from V and 3 bases from J, with 22 bases in between. CDR3 length: 17 residues. Germline V CDR1 and CDR2: SEHNR, FQNEAQ (reference sequence). In DNA form, the CDR3 reads TGTGCCAGCAGCAACATTACCTATGGGGCGGGCGACTATGGCTACACCTTC. Translation gives CASSNITYGAGDYGYTF.

The chain couples TRBV5-6 to TRBJ1-6; D gene ambiguous. CDR3 length equals 13 residues. V was pared by 4 bases and J by 9 bases, with 11 bases between. The germline gives CDR1 SGHDT, CDR2 YYEEEE. The CDR3 region is CASSPPPGSPLHF. The CDR3 nucleotides read TGTGCCAGCAGCCCTCCCCCGGGTTCACCCCTCCACTTT.

The V gene is TRBV30, the J gene TRBJ2-3, with 8 bases fitting TRBD1. V lost 4 bases, J lost 2 bases, and 8 bases stayed unmatched. The CDR3 spans 15 residues. Germline lookup yields CDR1 GTSNPN and CDR2 SVGIG (reference sequence). The DNA for the CDR3 is TGTGCCTGGACCCACGGACAGGGCTACACAGATACGCAGTATTTT. This translates into CAWTHGQGYTDTQYF.

This chain connects TRBV7-9 to TRBJ2-7; unclear D gene. The CDR3 totals 12 residues. Germline V gene sequence: CDR1 SEHNR, CDR2 FQNEAQ (reference sequence). Trimming took off 6 bases at V and 3 bases at J, with 9 bases between the two ends. In nucleotides, the CDR3 is TGTGCCAGCAGTTCCAGGAACTACGAGCAGTACTTC. Its protein is CASSSRNYEQYF.

This chain uses TRBV2 with TRBJ2-1, with D perhaps matching TRBD2 (6 bases). CDR1 is SNHLY and CDR2 is FYNNEI in the germline V gene. V was pared by 4 bases and J by 7 bases, with 11 bases between. CDR3 length: 13 residues. Here the CDR3 reads CASSAPGRNEQFF. DNA of the CDR3: TGTGCCAGCAGTGCCCCAGGGAGGAATGAGCAGTTCTTC.

V is TRBV27 and J is TRBJ2-5, with D possibly being TRBD1 (5 bases). The end of the DNA fits TRBJ2-7 better, so the J call may be wrong. The CDR3 spans 13 residues. Germline assignment: CDR1 MNHEY and CDR2 SMNVEV (reference sequence). The CDR3 DNA is TGTGCCAGCAGTTTAGACAGCTCCTACGAGCAGTACTTC. Translation gives CASSLDSSYEQYF.

This CDR3 reads CASGPGQYEQYF. CDR3 in DNA: TGTGCTAGTGGACCCGGACAGTACGAGCAGTACTTC. The V call is TRBV12-5, the J call TRBJ2-7; D possibly corresponds to TRBD1 (6 bases). CDR1 and CDR2 (germline): LGHNT, FRNRAP. The V gene lost 6 bases and the J gene lost 4 bases, with 10 bases spanning the gap. The CDR3 is 12 residues long.